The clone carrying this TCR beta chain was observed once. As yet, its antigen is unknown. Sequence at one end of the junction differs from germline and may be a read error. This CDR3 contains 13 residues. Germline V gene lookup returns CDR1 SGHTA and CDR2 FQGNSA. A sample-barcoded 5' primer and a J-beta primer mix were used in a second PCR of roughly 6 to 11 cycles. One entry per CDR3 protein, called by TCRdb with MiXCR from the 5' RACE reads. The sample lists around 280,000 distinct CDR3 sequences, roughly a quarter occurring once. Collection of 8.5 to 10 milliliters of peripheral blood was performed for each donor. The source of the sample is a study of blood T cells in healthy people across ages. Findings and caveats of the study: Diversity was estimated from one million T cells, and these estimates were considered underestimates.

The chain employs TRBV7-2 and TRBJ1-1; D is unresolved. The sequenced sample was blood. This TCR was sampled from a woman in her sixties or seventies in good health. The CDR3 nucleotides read TGTGCCAGCAACTTAGTCAGGAACACTGAAGCTTTCTTT. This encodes CASNLVRNTEAFF.